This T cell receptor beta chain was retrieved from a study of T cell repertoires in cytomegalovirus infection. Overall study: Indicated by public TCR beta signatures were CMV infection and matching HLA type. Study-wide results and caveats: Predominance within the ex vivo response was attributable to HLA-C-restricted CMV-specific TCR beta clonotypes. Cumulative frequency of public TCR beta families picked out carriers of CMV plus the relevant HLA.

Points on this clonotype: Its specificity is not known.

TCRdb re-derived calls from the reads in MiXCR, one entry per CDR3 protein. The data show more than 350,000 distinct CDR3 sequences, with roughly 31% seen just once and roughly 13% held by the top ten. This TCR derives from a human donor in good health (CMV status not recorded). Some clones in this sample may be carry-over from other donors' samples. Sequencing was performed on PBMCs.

CDR3 in DNA: TGTGCCAGCAGCGTAGCTCGGGACAGCTACGAGCAGTACTTC. It encodes CASSVARDSYEQYF. The V call is TRBV9, the J call TRBJ2-7; 7 bases map to TRBD1. V was pared by 0 bases and J by 3 bases, with 3 bases of the junction left unmatched. There are 14 residues in the CDR3. In germline, CDR1 is SGDLS, CDR2 YYNGEE. The full variable domain, its missing parts supplied by reference TRBV9 and TRBJ2-7, is DSGVTQTPKHLITATGQRVTLRCSPRSGDLSVYWYQQSLDQGLQFLIQYYNGEERAKGNILERFSAQQFPDLHSELNLSSLELGDSALYFCASSVARDSYEQYFGPGTRLTVT.